These T cell receptor beta chains were read from a single sample in a study of response to subunit inactivated influenza vaccine. Using its own MiXCR run on the RT-PCR reads, TCRdb lists one record per CDR3 protein. Of hundreds of thousands of distinct CDR3 sequences in the sample, 12% were seen once. The source material was non-naive T cells sorted from PBMCs, sampled around 15 days before vaccination. Receptor source: a man in his fifties or sixties who received an inactivated influenza vaccine. The CDR3 runs from the conserved cysteine through the conserved F or W. The D gene is left open where the match is weak. The size field is filled for only some rows; it gives once, few, many or a size class.

clone_size: many
v_call: TRBV3-1
d_call: NA
j_call: TRBJ2-7
cdr3_nt: TGTGCCAGCAGCCAAGATTTACGGATGGCTGGGGGGCAGTACTTC
cdr3_aa: CASSQDLRMAGGQYF

clone_size: few
v_call: TRBV28
d_call: TRBD1
j_call: TRBJ2-5
cdr3_nt: TGTGCCAGCAGACGAGGACAGGTGTACCAAGAGACCCAGTACTTC
cdr3_aa: CASRRGQVYQETQYF

clone_size: NA
v_call: TRBV7-9
d_call: NA
j_call: TRBJ1-4
cdr3_nt: TGTGCCAGCGCACTAACCAATTCTAATGAAAAACTGTTTTTT
cdr3_aa: CASALTNSNEKLFF

clone_size: few
v_call: TRBV4-2
d_call: TRBD1
j_call: TRBJ1-1
cdr3_nt: TGTGCCAGCAGCCAGGAAGACAGGGAGTACACTGAAGCTTTCTTT
cdr3_aa: CASSQEDREYTEAFF

clone_size: NA
v_call: TRBV7-2
d_call: NA
j_call: TRBJ2-1
cdr3_nt: TGTGCCAGCACCCCGACAGCTAACTCCTACAATGAGCAGTTCTTC
cdr3_aa: CASTPTANSYNEQFF

clone_size: few
v_call: TRBV7-2
d_call: NA
j_call: TRBJ2-1
cdr3_nt: TGTGCCAGCCGACAGGACCGCTACAATGAGCAGTTCTTC
cdr3_aa: CASRQDRYNEQFF

clone_size: many
v_call: TRBV7-2
d_call: NA
j_call: TRBJ1-2
cdr3_nt: TGTGCCAGCAGCCCCACGCTCGGCTACACCTTC
cdr3_aa: CASSPTLGYTF

clone_size: few
v_call: TRBV5-1
d_call: NA
j_call: TRBJ2-7
cdr3_nt: TGCGCCAGCAGCTTGGCTTCCCCAGGGGCAGGAGGGAGCGAGCAGTACTTC
cdr3_aa: CASSLASPGAGGSEQYF

clone_size: few
v_call: TRBV20-1
d_call: TRBD2
j_call: TRBJ2-3
cdr3_nt: TGCAGTGCCAGGGGGACTAGCGGGAGGAGCACAGATACGCAGTATTTT
cdr3_aa: CSARGTSGRSTDTQYF

clone_size: once
v_call: TRBV7-2
d_call: TRBD2
j_call: TRBJ2-4
cdr3_nt: TGTGCCAGCAGCCCCGGGGGGGCAGGGGCTAGGAACATTCAGTACTTC
cdr3_aa: CASSPGGAGARNIQYF

clone_size: many
v_call: TRBV20-1
d_call: TRBD2
j_call: TRBJ2-2
cdr3_nt: TGCAGTGCTAGCACCCTAGCGGGAGGGAACACCGGGGAGCTGTTTTTT
cdr3_aa: CSASTLAGGNTGELFF

clone_size: few
v_call: TRBV19
d_call: NA
j_call: TRBJ1-2
cdr3_nt: TGTGCCAGTAAGGAGGCAGGACTCTATGGCTACACCTTC
cdr3_aa: CASKEAGLYGYTF

clone_size: few
v_call: TRBV7-6
d_call: TRBD2
j_call: TRBJ2-3
cdr3_nt: TGTGCCAGCAGCTTCACGTTCCGGGAGGGCCGAACAGATACGCAGTATTTT
cdr3_aa: CASSFTFREGRTDTQYF

clone_size: NA
v_call: TRBV7-2
d_call: NA
j_call: TRBJ1-3
cdr3_nt: TGTGCCAGCAGCTTGGAAGCAAACAGGGAAGTTGGAAACACCATATATTTT
cdr3_aa: CASSLEANREVGNTIYF

clone_size: NA
v_call: TRBV7-9
d_call: TRBD1
j_call: TRBJ2-7
cdr3_nt: TGTGCCAGCAGCCCTACCGGGACAGGGCTCTTCTTC
cdr3_aa: CASSPTGTGLFF

clone_size: NA
v_call: TRBV2
d_call: NA
j_call: TRBJ2-5
cdr3_nt: TGTGCCAGCAGTCGAGCCGGGGAGACCCAGTACTTC
cdr3_aa: CASSRAGETQYF

clone_size: few
v_call: TRBV14
d_call: NA
j_call: TRBJ2-1
cdr3_nt: TGTGCCAGCAGCCAAGAATTACTGAGCTCCTACAATGAGCAGTTCTTC
cdr3_aa: CASSQELLSSYNEQFF

clone_size: NA
v_call: TRBV20-1
d_call: TRBD2
j_call: TRBJ2-1
cdr3_nt: TGCAGCAAAAAAGCGGGAGGCGCTATGGATGAGCAGTTCTTC
cdr3_aa: CSKKAGGAMDEQFF